A selection of T cell receptor beta chains follows, all from one sample in a study of OX40 agonist ivuxolimab in advanced cancers. TCRdb keeps only in-frame clones here, not all; method: immunoSEQ multiplex PCR. The data contain 80,000 to 100,000 clones, approximately 91% of them singletons. The source was CD4+ or CD8+ T cells sorted from blood, collected in a trial of the OX40 agonist ivuxolimab. The origin of the receptors is an adult with an advanced solid tumor such as melanoma, head and neck, liver or kidney cancer. CDR3s include the opening cysteine and the closing phenylalanine or tryptophan. A D gene is named only where the DNA matches it firmly. Clone size, where shown, is once, few, many, or a class for clones that have expanded.

NA,NA,TRBV10-3,TRBJ1-2,TGTGCCACCTCGTCCACGGAGGCTGGCTACACCTTC,CATSSTEAGYTF
TRBD2,NA,TRBV4-2,TRBJ2-3,TGTGCCAGCAGCCATGGGAGGGGGCTAGCGGGAGGGCCTGGGGGCACAGATACGCAGTATTTT,CASSHGRGLAGGPGGTDTQYF
NA,NA,TRBV20-1,TRBJ1-3,TGCAGTGCTAGCCGTGGACACACCATATATTTT,CSASRGHTIYF
TRBD2,NA,TRBV5-1,TRBJ2-1,TGCGCCAGCAGCTTGAGGCTAGCGGCGGGTGAGCAGTTCTTC,CASSLRLAAGEQFF
NA,NA,TRBV28,TRBJ1-4,TGTGCCAGCAGGTACACCCAGCTGTCGAATGAAAAACTGTTTTTT,CASRYTQLSNEKLFF
TRBD2,NA,TRBV10-3,TRBJ2-7,TGTGCCATCAGTGACCAAGCGGGAGGGAGCTACGAGCAGTACTTC,CAISDQAGGSYEQYF
NA,NA,TRBV6-1,TRBJ2-7,TGTGCCAGCAGGGCGGGACTGGCCCCGGACGAGCAGTACTTC,CASRAGLAPDEQYF
NA,NA,TRBV4-1,TRBJ2-1,TGCGCCAGCGGCCAAGTGGGCCGAGCGCCGTATGAAGAGGCCTACAATGAGCAGTTCTTC,CASGQVGRAPYEEAYNEQFF
NA,NA,TRBV7-3,TRBJ2-1,TGTGCCAGCATCCTCCATGAGCAGTTCTTC,CASILHEQFF
NA,NA,TRBV6-5,TRBJ2-3,TGTGCCAGCAGTTACTCGGGCGGAGGGGATACGCAGTATTTT,CASSYSGGGDTQYF
TRBD1,NA,TRBV18,TRBJ1-1,TGTGCCAGCTCCACAGGGGAGAACACTGAAGCTTTCTTT,CASSTGENTEAFF
NA,few,TRBV7-2,TRBJ1-2,TGTGCCAGCAGCTTAGGTGGGAGGAGACCAGGGAATGGCTACACCTTC,CASSLGGRRPGNGYTF
TRBD2,NA,TRBV6-6,TRBJ2-1,TGTGCCAGCAGATCCGGGACTAGCGGGGCCAATGAGCAGTTCTTC,CASRSGTSGANEQFF
TRBD1,NA,TRBV9,TRBJ1-1,TGTGCCAGCAGTGCAACAGGGGGCGCGTACACTGAAGCTTTCTTT,CASSATGGAYTEAFF
TRBD2,NA,TRBV5-1,TRBJ2-3,TGCGCCAGCAGCTCGGGCGGGACTAGCGGGAATACGCAGTATTTT,CASSSGGTSGNTQYF
NA,NA,TRBV7-9,TRBJ2-7,TGTGCCAGCAGCTTAGGGGGCTCCGGCCGCTTAAACTTC,CASSLGGSGRLNF
NA,NA,TRBV5-1,TRBJ2-5,TGCGCCAGCAGCTTGGGGCAGGCCGAAGAGACCCAGTACTTC,CASSLGQAEETQYF
NA,once,TRBV28,TRBJ1-6,TGTGCCAGCAGTTCTAATTCACCCCTCCACTTT,CASSSNSPLHF
NA,NA,TRBV27,TRBJ1-4,TGTGCCAGCAGTTCGAATCCTCCGGGGTTTGAAAAACTGTTTTTT,CASSSNPPGFEKLFF
NA,NA,TRBV11-2,TRBJ2-2,TGTGCCAGCAGCTTAGGGTGGGGCACCGGGGAGCTGTTTTTT,CASSLGWGTGELFF
TRBD1,NA,TRBV28,TRBJ1-4,TGTGCCAGCAGTTCCCCGACAGGGACTAGAGAAAAACTGTTTTTT,CASSSPTGTREKLFF
NA,NA,TRBV7-2,TRBJ1-3,TGTGCCAGCAGCGCGAGATGGGGGGCTGGAAACACCATATATTTT,CASSARWGAGNTIYF
NA,once,TRBV4-2,TRBJ2-2,TGTGCCAGCAGTCCTATGGGCAGGGGGAACACCGGGGAGCTGTTTTTT,CASSPMGRGNTGELFF
TRBD1,NA,TRBV25-1,TRBJ1-1,TGTGCCAGCAGTGAAAGGAGGGGCAGGGGGTTCACTGAAGCTTTCTTT,CASSERRGRGFTEAFF
NA,NA,TRBV5-1,TRBJ2-2,TGCGCCAGCAGCTTGGTTGGAGGCCTCGGGGAGCTGTTTTTT,CASSLVGGLGELFF
NA,NA,TRBV4-3,TRBJ2-1,TGCGCCAGCAGCCAAGACGCCGGGGCGTCCTACAATGAGCAGTTCTTC,CASSQDAGASYNEQFF
NA,NA,TRBV7-9,TRBJ2-2,TGTGCCAGCAGCTTCGGGGGAACCGGGGAGCTGTTTTTT,CASSFGGTGELFF
NA,NA,TRBV6-1,TRBJ2-5,TGTGCCAGCAGTGAACGGCAACAGACCCAGTACTTC,CASSERQQTQYF
NA,few,TRBV9,TRBJ1-3,TGTGCCAGCAGCGTTCAGGGCCTCTCTGGAAACACCATATATTTT,CASSVQGLSGNTIYF
NA,NA,TRBV28,TRBJ1-1,TGTGCCGGAATCGGGCCTCGCGCTGAAGCTTTCTTT,CAGIGPRAEAFF
NA,NA,TRBV5-4,TRBJ2-7,TGTGCCAGCAGCTTGGCTCCAGGGAGCAACTACGAGCAGTACTTC,CASSLAPGSNYEQYF
NA,NA,TRBV2,TRBJ2-5,TGTGCCAGCAGCCGGGACAACCAAGAGACCCAGTACTTC,CASSRDNQETQYF
NA,NA,TRBV28,TRBJ2-7,TGTGCCACCTCTGAGTACGAGCAGTACTTC,CATSEYEQYF
NA,few,TRBV28,TRBJ1-2,TGTGCCAGCAGTCTTACCTCGACGGCCAGCAATGGCTACACCTTC,CASSLTSTASNGYTF
NA,NA,TRBV5-6,TRBJ2-3,TGTGCCAGCAGCTTATTACAGTCTAGCACAGATACGCAGTATTTT,CASSLLQSSTDTQYF
NA,NA,TRBV5-6,TRBJ2-4,TGTGCCAGCAGCTTCACAGGGATGGCCAAAAACATTCAGTACTTC,CASSFTGMAKNIQYF
TRBD1,NA,TRBV5-1,TRBJ2-5,TGCGCCAGCAGCTTGGTGGCGACAGGGGAAGAGACCCAGTACTTC,CASSLVATGEETQYF